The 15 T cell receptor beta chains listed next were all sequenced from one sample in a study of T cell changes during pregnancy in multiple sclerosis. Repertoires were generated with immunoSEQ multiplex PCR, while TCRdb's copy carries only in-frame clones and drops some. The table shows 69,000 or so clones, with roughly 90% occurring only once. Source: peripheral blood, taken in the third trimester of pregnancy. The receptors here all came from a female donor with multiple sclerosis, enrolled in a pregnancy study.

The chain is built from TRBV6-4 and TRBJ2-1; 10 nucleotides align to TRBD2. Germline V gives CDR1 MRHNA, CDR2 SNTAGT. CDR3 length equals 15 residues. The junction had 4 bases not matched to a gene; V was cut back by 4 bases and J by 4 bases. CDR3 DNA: TGTGCCAGCAGTGTCGCTAGCGGGGGTTACAATGAGCAGTTCTTC. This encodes CASSVASGGYNEQFF.

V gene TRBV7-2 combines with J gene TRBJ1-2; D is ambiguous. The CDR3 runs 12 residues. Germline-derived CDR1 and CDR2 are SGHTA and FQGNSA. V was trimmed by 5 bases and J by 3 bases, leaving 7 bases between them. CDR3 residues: CASSRRYYGYTF. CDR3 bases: TGTGCCAGCAGCCGGAGGTACTATGGCTACACCTTC.

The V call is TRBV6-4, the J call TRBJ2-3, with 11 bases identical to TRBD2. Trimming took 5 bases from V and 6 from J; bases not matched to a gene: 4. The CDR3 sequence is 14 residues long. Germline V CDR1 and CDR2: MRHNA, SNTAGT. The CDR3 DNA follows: TGTGCCAGCAGTACTAGCGGGGGCAGGGATACGCAGTATTTT. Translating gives CASSTSGGRDTQYF.

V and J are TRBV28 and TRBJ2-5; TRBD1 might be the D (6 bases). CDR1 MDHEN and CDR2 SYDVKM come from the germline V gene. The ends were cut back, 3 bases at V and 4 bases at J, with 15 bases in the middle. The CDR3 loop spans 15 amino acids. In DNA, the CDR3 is TGTGCCAGCAGTTTGGGCAGGGGTTTAGGAGAGACCCAGTACTTC. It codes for CASSLGRGLGETQYF.

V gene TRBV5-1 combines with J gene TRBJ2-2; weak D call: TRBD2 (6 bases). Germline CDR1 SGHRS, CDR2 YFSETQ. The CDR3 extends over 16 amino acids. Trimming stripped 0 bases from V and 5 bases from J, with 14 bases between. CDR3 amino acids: CASSLAERRGTGELFF. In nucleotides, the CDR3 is TGCGCCAGCAGCTTGGCGGAAAGGCGGGGTACCGGGGAGCTGTTTTTT.

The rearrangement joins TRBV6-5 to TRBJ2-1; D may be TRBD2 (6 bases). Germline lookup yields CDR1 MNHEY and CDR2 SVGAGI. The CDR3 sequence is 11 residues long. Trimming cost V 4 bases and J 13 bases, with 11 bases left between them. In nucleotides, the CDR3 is TGTGCCAGCAGTTTTGGGACTCGTCAGTTCTTC. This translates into CASSFGTRQFF.

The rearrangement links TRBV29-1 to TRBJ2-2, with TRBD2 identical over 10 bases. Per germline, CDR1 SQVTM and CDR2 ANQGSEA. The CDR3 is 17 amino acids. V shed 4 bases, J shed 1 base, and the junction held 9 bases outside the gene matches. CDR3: CSVVGLAGALNTGELFF. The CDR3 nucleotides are TGCAGCGTTGTCGGTCTAGCGGGGGCCTTGAACACCGGGGAGCTGTTTTTT.

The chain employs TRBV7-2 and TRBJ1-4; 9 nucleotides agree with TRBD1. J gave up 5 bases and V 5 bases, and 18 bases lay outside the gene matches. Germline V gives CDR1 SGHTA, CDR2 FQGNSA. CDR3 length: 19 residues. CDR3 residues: CASSHKVTGGPSGNEKLFF. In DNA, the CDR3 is TGTGCCAGCAGCCACAAGGTGACAGGGGGGCCCTCGGGGAATGAAAAACTGTTTTTT.

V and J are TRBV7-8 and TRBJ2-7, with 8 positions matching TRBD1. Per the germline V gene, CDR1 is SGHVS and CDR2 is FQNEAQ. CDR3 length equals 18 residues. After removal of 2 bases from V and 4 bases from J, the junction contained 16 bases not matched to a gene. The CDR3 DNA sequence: TGTGCCAGCAGCTTAATGGCCCTGTCTTGGACAGGGTCTTACGAGCAGTACTTC. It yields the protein CASSLMALSWTGSYEQYF.

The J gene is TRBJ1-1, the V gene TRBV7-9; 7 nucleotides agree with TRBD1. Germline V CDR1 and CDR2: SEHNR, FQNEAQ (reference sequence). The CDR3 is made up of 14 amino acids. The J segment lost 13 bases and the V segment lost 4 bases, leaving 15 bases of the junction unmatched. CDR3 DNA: TGTGCCAGCAGCTCAGGGACAGCTCTCCAAGCTTGTTTCTTT. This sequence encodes CASSSGTALQACFF.

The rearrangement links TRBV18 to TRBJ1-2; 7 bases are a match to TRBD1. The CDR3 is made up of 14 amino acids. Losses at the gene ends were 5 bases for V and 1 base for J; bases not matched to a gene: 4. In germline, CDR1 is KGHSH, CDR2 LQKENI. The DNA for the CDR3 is TGTGCCAGCTCAGAGACAGGGATTAACTATGGCTACACCTTC. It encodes CASSETGINYGYTF.

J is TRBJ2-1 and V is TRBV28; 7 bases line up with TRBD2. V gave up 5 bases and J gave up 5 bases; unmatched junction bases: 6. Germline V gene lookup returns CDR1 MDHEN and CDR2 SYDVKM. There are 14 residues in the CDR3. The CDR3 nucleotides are TGTGCCAGCAGTGGAGGACTAGTTAACAATGAGCAGTTCTTC. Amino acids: CASSGGLVNNEQFF.

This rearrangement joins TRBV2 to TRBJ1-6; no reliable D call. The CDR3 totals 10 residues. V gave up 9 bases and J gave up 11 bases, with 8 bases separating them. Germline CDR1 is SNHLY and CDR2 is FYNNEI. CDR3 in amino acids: CARFSPPLHF. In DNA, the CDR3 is TGTGCCAGATTTAGCCCACCCCTCCACTTT.

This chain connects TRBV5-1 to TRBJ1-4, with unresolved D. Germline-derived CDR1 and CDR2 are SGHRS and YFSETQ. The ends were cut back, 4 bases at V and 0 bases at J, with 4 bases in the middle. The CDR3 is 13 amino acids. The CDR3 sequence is CASSPTTNEKLFF. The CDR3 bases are TGCGCCAGCAGCCCTACAACTAATGAAAAACTGTTTTTT. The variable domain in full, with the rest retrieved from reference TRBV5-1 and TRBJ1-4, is KAGVTQTPRYLIKTRGQQVTLSCSPISGHRSVSWYQQTPGQGLQFLFEYFSETQRNKGNFPGRFSGRQFSNSRSEMNVSTLELGDSALYLCASSPTTNEKLFFGSGTQLSVL.

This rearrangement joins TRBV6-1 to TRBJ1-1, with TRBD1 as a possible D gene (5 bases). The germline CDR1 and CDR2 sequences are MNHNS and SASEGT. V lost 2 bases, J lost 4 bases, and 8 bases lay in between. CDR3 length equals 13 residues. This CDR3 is CASSELRGTEAFF. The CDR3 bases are TGTGCCAGCAGTGAACTAAGGGGCACTGAAGCTTTCTTT.